These T cell receptor beta chains were read from a single sample in a study of identical twins. A single record per CDR3 protein comes from TCRdb applying MiXCR to the 5' RACE reads. In the table there are hundreds of thousands of distinct CDR3 sequences, around 8.6% of which are singletons. These data are also associated with another study on yellow fever vaccine responses in identical twins.

The sequenced sample was PBMCs. The receptors come from a young woman in good health. Both conserved end residues are part of each CDR3. Each record gives: V gene, clone size, D gene, J gene, CDR3 DNA, CDR3 protein. The D gene is left open where the match is weak. Not every row has a clone size; where given, it reads once, few, many or a size class.

v_gene: TRBV29-1
abundance: few
d_gene: NA
j_gene: TRBJ2-2
CDR3nt: TGCAGCGTAGAGTCGGGGACCATCATCGGGCGGGAGCTGTTTTTT
CDR3aa: CSVESGTIIGRELFF

v_gene: TRBV27
abundance: few
d_gene: NA
j_gene: TRBJ2-2
CDR3nt: TGTGCCAGCACGGGGCCCCACACCGGGGAGCTGTTTTTT
CDR3aa: CASTGPHTGELFF

v_gene: TRBV7-8
abundance: NA
d_gene: TRBD2
j_gene: TRBJ2-7
CDR3nt: TGTGCCAGCAGCATTAGCGGGTTCTCCTACGAGCAGTACTTC
CDR3aa: CASSISGFSYEQYF

v_gene: TRBV4-2
abundance: few
d_gene: TRBD2
j_gene: TRBJ2-7
CDR3nt: TGTGCCAGCAGCCAGGATATAGCGGGAGGGCACTACGAGCAGTACTTC
CDR3aa: CASSQDIAGGHYEQYF

v_gene: TRBV7-9
abundance: many
d_gene: NA
j_gene: TRBJ1-2
CDR3nt: TGTGCCAGCAGCTTATCTCTTCCGGGGGTCGACTATGGCTACACCTTC
CDR3aa: CASSLSLPGVDYGYTF

v_gene: TRBV28
abundance: NA
d_gene: TRBD1
j_gene: TRBJ1-2
CDR3nt: TGTGCCGTGCAGCCACCTACAGGGGAAGATAACTATGGCTACACCTTC
CDR3aa: CAVQPPTGEDNYGYTF

v_gene: TRBV29-1
abundance: few
d_gene: NA
j_gene: TRBJ1-2
CDR3nt: TGCAGCGCTGTGACCTCCTATGGCTACACCTTC
CDR3aa: CSAVTSYGYTF

v_gene: TRBV20-1
abundance: NA
d_gene: TRBD1
j_gene: TRBJ2-7
CDR3nt: TGCAGTTGCTCAACCGGGACAGTCTCCCACGAGCAGTACTTC
CDR3aa: CSCSTGTVSHEQYF

v_gene: TRBV11-3
abundance: NA
d_gene: NA
j_gene: TRBJ2-3
CDR3nt: TGTGCCAGCAGCTTCCGTAGCGAAGATACGCAGTATTTT
CDR3aa: CASSFRSEDTQYF

v_gene: TRBV7-9
abundance: few
d_gene: NA
j_gene: TRBJ2-7
CDR3nt: TGTGCCAGCAGTAGAGGGTTACAGGGTCGAGCGAACGAGCAGTACTTC
CDR3aa: CASSRGLQGRANEQYF

v_gene: TRBV29-1
abundance: few
d_gene: TRBD2
j_gene: TRBJ2-1
CDR3nt: TGCAGCGTAGAAGCGGGAGGGGGCGATGAGCAGTTCTTC
CDR3aa: CSVEAGGGDEQFF

v_gene: TRBV19
abundance: few
d_gene: TRBD2
j_gene: TRBJ2-1
CDR3nt: TGTGCCAGTAGTACCGGGACTAGCGGGGGAAACAATGAGCAGTTCTTC
CDR3aa: CASSTGTSGGNNEQFF

v_gene: TRBV10-3
abundance: few
d_gene: TRBD1
j_gene: TRBJ2-7
CDR3nt: TGTGCCATCAGTGAAAGGGACAGCGCTTCCTACGAGCAGTACTTC
CDR3aa: CAISERDSASYEQYF

v_gene: TRBV6-5
abundance: NA
d_gene: NA
j_gene: TRBJ1-6
CDR3nt: TGTGCCAGCGGGGATTCACCCCTCCACTTT
CDR3aa: CASGDSPLHF

v_gene: TRBV28
abundance: NA
d_gene: NA
j_gene: TRBJ2-3
CDR3nt: TGTGCCAGCAGCTCCTTTCCGGGCGGCACAGATACGCAGTATTTT
CDR3aa: CASSSFPGGTDTQYF

v_gene: TRBV5-1
abundance: few
d_gene: NA
j_gene: TRBJ2-5
CDR3nt: TGCGCCAGCAGCCCCTCGGCTGAAGAGACCCAGTACTTC
CDR3aa: CASSPSAEETQYF

v_gene: TRBV7-9
abundance: NA
d_gene: NA
j_gene: TRBJ2-1
CDR3nt: TGTGCCAGCAGCTTGCGGAATGAGGGTAATGAGCAGTTCTTC
CDR3aa: CASSLRNEGNEQFF

v_gene: TRBV3-1
abundance: few
d_gene: NA
j_gene: TRBJ2-5
CDR3nt: TGTGCCAGCAGCCAAGAACGAGAGACCCAGTACTTC
CDR3aa: CASSQERETQYF

v_gene: TRBV20-1
abundance: NA
d_gene: NA
j_gene: TRBJ2-7
CDR3nt: TGCAGTGCGCATTACCCTAGTTCCCTATTCTACGAGCAGTACTTC
CDR3aa: CSAHYPSSLFYEQYF

v_gene: TRBV24-1
abundance: NA
d_gene: NA
j_gene: TRBJ2-1
CDR3nt: TGTGCCACCAGTGGAGTAGACGTCAGCAATGAGCAGTTCTTC
CDR3aa: CATSGVDVSNEQFF

v_gene: TRBV4-2
abundance: few
d_gene: TRBD1
j_gene: TRBJ2-7
CDR3nt: TGTGCCAGCAGCCAAGAATACCGACAGGGCTCCTACGAGCAGTACTTC
CDR3aa: CASSQEYRQGSYEQYF

v_gene: TRBV28
abundance: NA
d_gene: NA
j_gene: TRBJ2-7
CDR3nt: TGTGCCAGCAACACGGACAGTAGGGGCTACGAGCAGTACTTC
CDR3aa: CASNTDSRGYEQYF

v_gene: TRBV19
abundance: NA
d_gene: NA
j_gene: TRBJ2-1
CDR3nt: TGTGCCAGTAGTATGGGGGCCTCCTACAATGAGCAGTTCTTC
CDR3aa: CASSMGASYNEQFF

v_gene: TRBV6-4
abundance: NA
d_gene: NA
j_gene: TRBJ2-3
CDR3nt: TGTGCCAGCAGTGACTCCAGGGCCGGCGCAGATACGCAGTATTTT
CDR3aa: CASSDSRAGADTQYF

v_gene: TRBV6-1
abundance: few
d_gene: NA
j_gene: TRBJ2-5
CDR3nt: TGTGCCAGCAGTGAATATTCGGACGGGTCGGAGACCCAGTACTTC
CDR3aa: CASSEYSDGSETQYF

v_gene: TRBV5-5
abundance: NA
d_gene: TRBD1
j_gene: TRBJ2-7
CDR3nt: TGTGCCAGCAGGACTCCTGCAGGGGGCGAGCAGTACTTC
CDR3aa: CASRTPAGGEQYF

v_gene: TRBV3-1
abundance: NA
d_gene: TRBD1
j_gene: TRBJ2-7
CDR3nt: TGTGCCAGCAGGAGGGACAGGGACTACGAGCAGTACTTC
CDR3aa: CASRRDRDYEQYF

v_gene: TRBV6-1
abundance: NA
d_gene: TRBD1
j_gene: TRBJ2-3
CDR3nt: TGTGCCAGCAGTCGCACCGGGACAGGGGTCACAGATACGCAGTATTTT
CDR3aa: CASSRTGTGVTDTQYF

v_gene: TRBV5-1
abundance: many
d_gene: TRBD2
j_gene: TRBJ2-2
CDR3nt: TGCGCCAGCACTCGACTAGCTCGTAACACCGGGGAGCTGTTTTTT
CDR3aa: CASTRLARNTGELFF

v_gene: TRBV2
abundance: NA
d_gene: TRBD1
j_gene: TRBJ1-2
CDR3nt: TGTGCCAGCGGGGACAGCGGTACGAGCTACACCTTC
CDR3aa: CASGDSGTSYTF